This TCR beta chain comes out of a study of post-analysis software for immune sequencing data. On the study more broadly: Clinical courses comprised relapsing-remitting, secondary progressive and progressive-relapsing multiple sclerosis. Study-wide results and caveats: In patients, roughly five TRBV segments were more frequent than in controls, with TRBV5-6, TRBV5-1 and TRBV20-1 among them.

Concerning this clonotype: Its antigen is currently unknown. A read error may account for a junction end that differs from germline.

Germline V gives CDR1 SGHTA, CDR2 FQGNSA. CDR3 length: 14 amino acids. Tagging with unique molecular identifiers was a feature of the TCR beta cDNA libraries. TCRdb reprocessed the PCR reads via MiXCR and lists one record per CDR3 protein. The sample lists about 160,000 distinct CDR3 sequences, roughly 34% occurring once. This sequence joins TRBV7-2 and TRBJ1-4, with a tentative D call TRBD1 (5 bases). This TCR was sampled from a girl under 18 with multiple sclerosis. Sequenced here: blood, sampled after autologous hematopoietic stem cell transplantation. The DNA for the CDR3 is TGCGCCAGCAGCCTCATCGGGGGAAATGAAAAACTGTTTTTT. Translated: CASSLIGGNEKLFF. Variable domain in full (rest from reference TRBV7-2 and TRBJ1-4): GAGVSQSPSNKVTEKGKDVELRCDPISGHTALYWYRQSLGQGLEFLIYFQGNSAPDKSGLPSDRFSAERTGGSVSTLTIQRTQQEDSAVYLCASSLIGGNEKLFFGSGTQLSVL.